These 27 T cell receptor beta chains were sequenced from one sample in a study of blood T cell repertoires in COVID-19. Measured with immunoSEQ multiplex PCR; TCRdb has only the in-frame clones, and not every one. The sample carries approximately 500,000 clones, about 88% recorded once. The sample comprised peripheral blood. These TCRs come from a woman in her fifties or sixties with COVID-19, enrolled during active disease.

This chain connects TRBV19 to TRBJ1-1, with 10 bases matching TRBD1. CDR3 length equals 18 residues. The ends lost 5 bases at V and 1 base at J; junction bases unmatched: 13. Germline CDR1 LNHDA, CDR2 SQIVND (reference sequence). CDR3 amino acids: CASSFYYMTGGGNTEAFF. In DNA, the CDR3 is TGTGCCAGTAGTTTCTATTACATGACAGGGGGCGGGAACACTGAAGCTTTCTTT.

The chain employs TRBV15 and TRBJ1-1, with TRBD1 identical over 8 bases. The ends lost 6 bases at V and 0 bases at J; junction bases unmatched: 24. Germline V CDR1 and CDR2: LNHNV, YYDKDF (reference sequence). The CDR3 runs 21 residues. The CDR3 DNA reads TGTGCCACCAGTAGACATTACCCTGGGAGACAGGGGAGGGTCGTGAACACTGAAGCTTTCTTT. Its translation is CATSRHYPGRQGRVVNTEAFF.

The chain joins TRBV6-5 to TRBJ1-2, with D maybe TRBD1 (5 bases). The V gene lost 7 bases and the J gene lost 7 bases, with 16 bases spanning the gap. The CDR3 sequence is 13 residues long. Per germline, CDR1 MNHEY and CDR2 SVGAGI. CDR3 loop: CASNRFRGGGYTF. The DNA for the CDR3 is TGTGCCAGCAACCGATTTCGGGGGGGTGGCTACACCTTC.

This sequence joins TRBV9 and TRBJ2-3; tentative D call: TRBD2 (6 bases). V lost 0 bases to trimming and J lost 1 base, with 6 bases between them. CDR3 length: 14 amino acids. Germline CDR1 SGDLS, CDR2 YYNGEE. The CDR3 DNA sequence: TGTGCCAGCAGCGTAGGGAGGGGCACAGATACGCAGTATTTT. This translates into CASSVGRGTDTQYF.

This chain's CDR3 is CASNTGITNEKLFF. CDR3 nucleotides: TGTGCCAGTAACACAGGGATCACTAATGAAAAACTGTTTTTT. The genes are TRBV19 and TRBJ1-4; a possible D gene is TRBD1 (6 bases). Trimming took off 7 bases at V and 2 bases at J, with 11 bases between the two ends. Per the germline V gene, CDR1 is LNHDA and CDR2 is SQIVND (reference sequence). The CDR3 has 14 residues.

The CDR3 DNA reads as TGTGCCAGCCGGGGGGCTTCGGGTGAGCAGTACTTC. Its protein product is CASRGASGEQYF. The gene calls are TRBV2 and TRBJ2-7, with TRBD2 as a possible D gene (7 bases). This CDR3 is 12 amino acids long. Trimming cost V 8 bases and J 7 bases, with 15 bases left between them. CDR1 and CDR2 from the germline V gene are SNHLY and FYNNEI.

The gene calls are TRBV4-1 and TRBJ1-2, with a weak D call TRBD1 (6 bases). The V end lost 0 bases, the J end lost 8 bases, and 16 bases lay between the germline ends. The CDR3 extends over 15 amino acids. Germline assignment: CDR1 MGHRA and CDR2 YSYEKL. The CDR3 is CASSQEKGGAGGYTF. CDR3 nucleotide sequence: TGCGCCAGCAGCCAAGAGAAGGGGGGGGCGGGAGGCTACACCTTC.

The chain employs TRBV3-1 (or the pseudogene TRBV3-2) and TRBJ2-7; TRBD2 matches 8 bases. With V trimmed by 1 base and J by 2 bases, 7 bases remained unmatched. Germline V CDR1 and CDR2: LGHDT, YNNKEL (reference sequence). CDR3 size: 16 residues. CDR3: CASSQGGLAGTYEQYF. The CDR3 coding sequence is TGTGCCAGCAGCCAAGGGGGCCTAGCGGGTACCTACGAGCAGTACTTC.

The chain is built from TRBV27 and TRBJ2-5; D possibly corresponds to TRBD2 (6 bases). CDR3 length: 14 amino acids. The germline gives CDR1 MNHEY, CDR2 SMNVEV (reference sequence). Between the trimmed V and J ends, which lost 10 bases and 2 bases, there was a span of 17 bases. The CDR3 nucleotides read TGTGCCACCGGCTCGGTAGGGAGGCAAGAGACCCAGTACTTC. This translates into CATGSVGRQETQYF.

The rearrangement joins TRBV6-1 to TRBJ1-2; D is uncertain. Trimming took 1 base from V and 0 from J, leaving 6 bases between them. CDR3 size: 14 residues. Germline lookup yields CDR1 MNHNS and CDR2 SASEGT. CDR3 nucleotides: TGTGCCAGCAGTGAAGACAGAACTAACTATGGCTACACCTTC. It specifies CASSEDRTNYGYTF.

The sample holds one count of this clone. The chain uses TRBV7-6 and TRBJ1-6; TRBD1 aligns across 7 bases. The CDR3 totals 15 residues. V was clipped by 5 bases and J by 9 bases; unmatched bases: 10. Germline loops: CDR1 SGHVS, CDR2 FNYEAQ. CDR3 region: CASSGGTDWFSPLHF. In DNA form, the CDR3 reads TGTGCCAGCAGCGGCGGGACAGACTGGTTTTCACCCCTCCACTTT.

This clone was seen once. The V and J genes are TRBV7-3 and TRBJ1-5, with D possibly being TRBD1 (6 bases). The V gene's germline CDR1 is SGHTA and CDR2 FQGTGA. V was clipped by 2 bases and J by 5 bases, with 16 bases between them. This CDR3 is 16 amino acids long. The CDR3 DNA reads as TGTGCCAGCAGCTTAGGATGGGGGGGCAGCGATCAGCCCCAGCATTTT. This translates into CASSLGWGGSDQPQHF.

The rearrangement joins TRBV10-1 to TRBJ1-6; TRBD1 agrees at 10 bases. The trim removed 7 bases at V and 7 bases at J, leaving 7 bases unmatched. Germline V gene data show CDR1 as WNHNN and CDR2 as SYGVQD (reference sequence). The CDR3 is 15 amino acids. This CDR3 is CASTMTGGGNSPLHF. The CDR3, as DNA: TGCGCCAGCACCATGACAGGGGGCGGGAATTCACCCCTCCACTTT.

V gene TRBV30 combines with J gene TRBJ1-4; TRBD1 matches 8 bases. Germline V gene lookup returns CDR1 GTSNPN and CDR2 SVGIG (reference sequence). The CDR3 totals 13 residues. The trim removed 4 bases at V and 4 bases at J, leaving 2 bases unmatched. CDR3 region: CAWMDRDNEKLFF. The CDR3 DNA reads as TGTGCCTGGATGGACAGGGATAATGAAAAACTGTTTTTT.

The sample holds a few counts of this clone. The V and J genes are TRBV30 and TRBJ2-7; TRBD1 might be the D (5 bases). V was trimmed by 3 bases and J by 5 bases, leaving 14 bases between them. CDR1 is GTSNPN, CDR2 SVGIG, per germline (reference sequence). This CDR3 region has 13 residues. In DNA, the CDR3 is TGTGCCTGGAGGGGGCGACCAACCCACGAGCAGTACTTC. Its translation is CAWRGRPTHEQYF.

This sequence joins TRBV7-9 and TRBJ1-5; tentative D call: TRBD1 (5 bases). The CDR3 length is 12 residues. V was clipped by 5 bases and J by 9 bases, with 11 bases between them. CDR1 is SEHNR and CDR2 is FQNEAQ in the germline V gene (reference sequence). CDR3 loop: CASSRGEGPQHF. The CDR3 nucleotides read TGTGCCAGCAGCCGGGGGGAAGGGCCCCAGCATTTT.

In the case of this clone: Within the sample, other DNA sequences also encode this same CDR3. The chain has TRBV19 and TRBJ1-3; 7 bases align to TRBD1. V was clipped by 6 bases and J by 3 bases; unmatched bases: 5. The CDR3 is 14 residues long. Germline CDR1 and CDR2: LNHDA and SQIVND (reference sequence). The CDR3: CASSPQGSGNTIYF. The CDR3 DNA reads TGTGCCAGTAGCCCACAGGGGAGTGGAAACACCATATATTTT.

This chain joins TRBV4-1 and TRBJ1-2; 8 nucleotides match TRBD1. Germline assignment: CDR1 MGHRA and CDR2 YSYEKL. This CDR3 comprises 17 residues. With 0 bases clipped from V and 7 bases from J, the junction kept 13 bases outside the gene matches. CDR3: CASSQDRWTGNRGGYTF. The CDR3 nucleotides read TGCGCCAGCAGCCAAGATAGGTGGACAGGGAACCGAGGTGGCTACACCTTC.

This CDR3 is CSVVGQGHYGYTF. CDR3 DNA: TGCAGCGTTGTTGGTCAGGGGCACTATGGCTACACCTTC. The chain couples TRBV29-1 to TRBJ1-2; D is possibly TRBD1 (6 bases). CDR1 and CDR2 (germline): SQVTM, ANQGSEA. V was pared by 4 bases and J by 3 bases, with 12 bases between. The CDR3 extends over 13 amino acids.

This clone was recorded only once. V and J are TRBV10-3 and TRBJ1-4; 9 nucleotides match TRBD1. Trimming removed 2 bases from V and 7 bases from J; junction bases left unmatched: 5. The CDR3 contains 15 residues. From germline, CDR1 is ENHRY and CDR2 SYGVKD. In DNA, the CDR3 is TGTGCCATCAGTGAGGGACAGGGGCGCCGTGAAAAACTGTTTTTT. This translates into CAISEGQGRREKLFF.

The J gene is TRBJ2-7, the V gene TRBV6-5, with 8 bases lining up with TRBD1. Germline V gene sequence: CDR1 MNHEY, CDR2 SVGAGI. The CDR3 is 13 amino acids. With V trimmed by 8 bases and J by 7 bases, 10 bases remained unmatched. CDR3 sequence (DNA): TGTGCCAGCCCCAGGACAGGGTCGTTGGAGCAGTACTTC. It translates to CASPRTGSLEQYF.

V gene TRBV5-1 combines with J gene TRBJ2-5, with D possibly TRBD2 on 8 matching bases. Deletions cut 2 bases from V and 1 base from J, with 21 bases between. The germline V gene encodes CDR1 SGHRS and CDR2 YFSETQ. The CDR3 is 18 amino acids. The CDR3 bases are TGCGCCAGCAGCTTCCCCGGATTCGGGGGGGACAGCCAAGAGACCCAGTACTTC. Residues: CASSFPGFGGDSQETQYF.

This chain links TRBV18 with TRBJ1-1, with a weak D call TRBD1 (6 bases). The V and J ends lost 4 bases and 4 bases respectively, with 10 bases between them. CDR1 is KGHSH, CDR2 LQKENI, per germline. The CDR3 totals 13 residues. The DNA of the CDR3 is TGTGCCAGCTCACTGCAGGGGATCACTGAAGCTTTCTTT. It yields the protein CASSLQGITEAFF.

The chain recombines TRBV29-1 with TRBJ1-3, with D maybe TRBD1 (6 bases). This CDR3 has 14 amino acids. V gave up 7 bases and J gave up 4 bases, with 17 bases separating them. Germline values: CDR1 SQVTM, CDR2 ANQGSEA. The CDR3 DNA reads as TGCAGCGCTATCACACAGGGCTACGGAAACACCATATATTTT. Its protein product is CSAITQGYGNTIYF.

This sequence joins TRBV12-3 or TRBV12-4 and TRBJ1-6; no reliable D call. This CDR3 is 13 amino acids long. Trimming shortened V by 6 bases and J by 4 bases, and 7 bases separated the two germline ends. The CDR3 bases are TGTGCCAGCAGCCGGGAGTATAATTCACCCCTCCACTTT. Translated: CASSREYNSPLHF.

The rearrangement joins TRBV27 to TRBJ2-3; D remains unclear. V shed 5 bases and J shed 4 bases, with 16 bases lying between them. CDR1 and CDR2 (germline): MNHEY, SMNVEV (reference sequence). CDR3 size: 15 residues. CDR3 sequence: CASSPGFAHPDTQYF. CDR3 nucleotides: TGTGCCAGCAGTCCGGGTTTTGCTCACCCAGATACGCAGTATTTT.

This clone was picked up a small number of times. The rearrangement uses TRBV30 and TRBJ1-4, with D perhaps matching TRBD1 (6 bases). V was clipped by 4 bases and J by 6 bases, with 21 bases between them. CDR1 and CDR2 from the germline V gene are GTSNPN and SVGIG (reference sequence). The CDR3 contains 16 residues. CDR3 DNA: TGTGCCTGGACCCCCTGGGACAAACAAGGGGATGAAAAACTGTTTTTT. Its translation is CAWTPWDKQGDEKLFF.